A selection of T cell receptor beta chains follows, all from one sample in a study of blood T cell repertoires in COVID-19. Generated by immunoSEQ multiplex PCR, the TCRdb table keeps only in-frame clones and is missing some. The table has around 200,000 clones, roughly 86% seen once. Sequencing was carried out using peripheral blood. Source of these receptors: a man aged 40-50 years with active or convalescent COVID-19. Both conserved end residues are part of each CDR3. A D gene is named only where the DNA matches it firmly.

TRBJ2-3	TRBD2	TRBV5-4	TGTGCCAGCAGCTTGGTACAGCGGGGGGGCGGAGATACGCAGTATTTT	CASSLVQRGGGDTQYF
TRBJ1-1	TRBD1	TRBV9	TGTGCCAGCAGCGTAGCTACACAGGGGAGCTCTGAAGCTTTCTTT	CASSVATQGSSEAFF
TRBJ2-2	-	TRBV9	TGTGCCAGCAGCGTAGAATTTGGGAGGATGGGGACCGGGGAGCTGTTTTTT	CASSVEFGRMGTGELFF
TRBJ2-1	-	TRBV19	TGTGCCAGTAGTATAGGGCAGGTACCAGGCAATGAGCAGTTCTTC	CASSIGQVPGNEQFF
TRBJ1-2	-	TRBV1	TGCACCAGCAGCCAACGATCAGTCAGGGGGCTCTGTGCTAACTATGGCTACACCTTC	CTSSQRSVRGLCANYGYTF
TRBJ1-2	-	TRBV30	TGTGCCTGGAGGGGTGGGGGCGGCTACACCTTC	CAWRGGGGYTF
TRBJ2-7	TRBD1	TRBV28	TGTGCCAGCAGTTTCGCCAGCTCAGGGGGCTCCTACGAGCAGTACTTC	CASSFASSGGSYEQYF
TRBJ1-1	-	TRBV12-3/TRBV12-4	TGTGCCAGCAGTTTCGACAGCAACACTGAAGCTTTCTTT	CASSFDSNTEAFF
TRBJ1-3	-	TRBV18	TGTGCCAGCTCACCACGAGGAGCAGAGAGTGTGGGAAACACCATATATTTT	CASSPRGAESVGNTIYF
TRBJ1-3	-	TRBV7-8	TGTGCCAGCAGCCCCCCGGCGGTCTTGTCTGGAAACACCATATATTTT	CASSPPAVLSGNTIYF